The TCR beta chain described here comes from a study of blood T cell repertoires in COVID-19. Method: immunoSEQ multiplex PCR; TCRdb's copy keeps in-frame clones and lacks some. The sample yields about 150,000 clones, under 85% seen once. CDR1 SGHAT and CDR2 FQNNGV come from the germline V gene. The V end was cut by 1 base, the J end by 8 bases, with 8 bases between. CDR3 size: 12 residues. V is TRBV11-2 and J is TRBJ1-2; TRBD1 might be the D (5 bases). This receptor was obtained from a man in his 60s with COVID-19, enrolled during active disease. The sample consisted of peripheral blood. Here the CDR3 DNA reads TGTGCCAGCAGCTTAGGCGGGGGAGGCTACACCTTC. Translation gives CASSLGGGGYTF.